The rows below give T cell receptor beta chains drawn from one sample of a study of T cells of healthy individuals. TCRdb used MiXCR to reprocess the 5' RACE reads, holding one entry per CDR3 protein. The repertoire holds around 63,000 distinct CDR3 sequences, roughly 15% seen once, with about 4.7% in the top ten. The receptor source for this set is a human donor in good health. CDR3s include the opening cysteine and the closing phenylalanine or tryptophan. D genes are given only for firm matches. For some rows the clone size is stated as once, few or many, or as a class when expanded; others skip it.

J gene	V gene	clone size	D gene	CDR3 protein	CDR3 DNA
TRBJ2-1	TRBV20-1	few	TRBD2	CSARDPGGPGNEQFF	TGCAGTGCTAGAGATCCGGGAGGGCCAGGCAATGAGCAGTTCTTC
TRBJ1-2	TRBV7-2	many	-	CASSLTGLYGYTF	TGTGCCAGCAGCCTAACAGGGCTTTATGGCTACACCTTC
TRBJ2-5	TRBV6-6	many	TRBD1	CASSVPGQQETQYF	TGTGCCAGCAGTGTACCGGGACAGCAAGAGACCCAGTACTTC
TRBJ2-7	TRBV5-6	few	-	CASSLESGLQYF	TGTGCCAGCAGCTTGGAATCAGGGTTGCAGTACTTC
TRBJ2-1	TRBV28	-	TRBD2	CASSPRISGVSNEQFF	TGTGCCAGCAGTCCTAGGATTAGCGGGGTCTCCAATGAGCAGTTCTTC
TRBJ2-4	TRBV11-3	many	TRBD2	CASGTSGDANIQYF	TGTGCCAGCGGGACTAGCGGGGACGCAAACATTCAGTACTTC
TRBJ2-1	TRBV19	few	TRBD1	CASSIRSGQGSLYNEQFF	TGTGCCAGTAGTATACGTTCGGGACAGGGGTCCCTCTACAATGAGCAGTTCTTC
TRBJ1-2	TRBV11-1	many	TRBD1	CASSLAARTGLRGYTF	TGTGCCAGCAGCTTAGCCGCGAGGACAGGCCTTAGAGGCTACACCTTC
TRBJ2-2	TRBV4-1	-	-	CASSAAAHMSGTGELFF	TGCGCCAGCAGCGCAGCAGCCCATATGTCGGGGACCGGGGAGCTGTTTTTT
TRBJ2-5	TRBV10-3	-	-	CAISEFEHRGRETQYF	TGTGCCATCAGTGAGTTCGAGCATAGGGGACGTGAGACCCAGTACTTC
TRBJ1-5	TRBV20-1	few	TRBD1	CSALDRDQPQHF	TGCAGTGCTCTGGACAGGGATCAGCCCCAGCATTTT
TRBJ1-5	TRBV6-1	-	-	CASSEGQANQPQHF	TGTGCCAGCAGTGAAGGACAGGCCAATCAGCCCCAGCATTTT
TRBJ2-6	TRBV6-2/TRBV6-3	many	-	CASSYSPGANVLTF	TGTGCCAGCAGTTACTCTCCTGGGGCCAACGTCCTGACTTTC
TRBJ1-1	TRBV27	few	-	CASSYLGGGVFTEAFF	TGTGCCAGCAGTTACCTCGGGGGGGGCGTATTTACTGAAGCTTTCTTT
TRBJ1-2	TRBV6-2/TRBV6-3	many	-	CATQVVGGYTF	TGTGCCACCCAAGTGGTGGGTGGCTACACCTTC
TRBJ1-3	TRBV7-6	-	TRBD1	CASSLDKGQGYTIYF	TGTGCCAGCAGCTTGGACAAAGGACAGGGCTACACCATATATTTT
TRBJ2-1	TRBV28	-	TRBD2	CASSLMGGTRGGYEQFF	TGTGCCAGCAGTTTAATGGGCGGGACTAGGGGGGGCTATGAGCAGTTCTTC
TRBJ2-7	TRBV3-1	many	-	CASSQQGSYEQYF	TGTGCCAGCAGCCAACAGGGTTCCTACGAGCAGTACTTC
TRBJ2-3	TRBV15	many	-	CATSSWGADTQYF	TGTGCCACCAGCTCCTGGGGGGCGGATACGCAGTATTTT
TRBJ2-1	TRBV5-1	-	-	CASSTGPPNEQFF	TGCGCCAGCAGCACGGGCCCCCCCAATGAGCAGTTCTTC
TRBJ1-4	TRBV5-7	-	-	CASSLGSLGPNEKLFF	TGTGCCAGCAGCTTAGGAAGCCTGGGGCCTAATGAAAAACTGTTTTTT
TRBJ1-1	TRBV10-3	-	-	CAIRATAMNTEAFF	TGTGCCATCAGAGCGACAGCGATGAACACTGAAGCTTTCTTT
TRBJ1-2	TRBV5-1	few	TRBD1	CASSSDRGDYGYTF	TGCGCCAGCAGCTCGGACAGGGGGGACTATGGCTACACCTTC
TRBJ2-1	TRBV24-1	many	-	CATSDPHRAGGGNEQFF	TGTGCCACCAGTGACCCCCACAGGGCAGGGGGGGGGAATGAGCAGTTCTTC
TRBJ2-7	TRBV10-3	many	-	CAISGAESSYEQYF	TGTGCCATCAGTGGAGCGGAAAGCTCCTACGAGCAGTACTTC
TRBJ1-6	TRBV4-2	few	-	CASSQDPDRSSPLHF	TGTGCCAGCAGCCAAGATCCGGACCGATCCTCACCCCTCCACTTT
TRBJ1-1	TRBV7-9	-	TRBD1	CASSPRTGVGVTEAFF	TGTGCCAGCAGCCCCCGGACAGGGGTTGGTGTCACTGAAGCTTTCTTT
TRBJ1-6	TRBV15	many	TRBD1	CATSRTGTGAAHVHF	TGTGCCACCAGCAGGACCGGGACAGGGGCCGCCCACGTCCACTTT
TRBJ2-7	TRBV7-9	-	-	CASSRQTYEQYF	TGTGCCAGCAGCAGACAGACGTACGAGCAGTACTTC
TRBJ2-1	TRBV10-3	many	-	CAVSGSREEQFF	TGTGCCGTATCTGGGTCCCGAGAGGAGCAGTTCTTC
TRBJ2-3	TRBV29-1	-	TRBD2	CSVDEAGLGDTQYF	TGCAGCGTTGACGAAGCGGGGCTGGGAGATACGCAGTATTTT
TRBJ2-2	TRBV5-1	few	-	CASSLDLSTGELFF	TGCGCCAGCAGCTTGGATCTAAGCACCGGGGAGCTGTTTTTT
TRBJ1-5	TRBV18	many	-	CASSPGENQPQHF	TGTGCCAGCTCGCCTGGGGAGAATCAGCCCCAGCATTTT
TRBJ2-4	TRBV4-3	-	-	CASSQDLGGLAKNIQYF	TGCGCCAGCAGCCAAGATCTTGGAGGCCTAGCCAAAAACATTCAGTACTTC
TRBJ2-2	TRBV11-2	-	TRBD2	CASSLVGGGTTGELFF	TGTGCCAGCAGCTTAGTTGGCGGGGGGACCACCGGGGAGCTGTTTTTT
TRBJ2-1	TRBV7-9	few	-	CASSADTDYNEQFF	TGTGCCAGCAGCGCAGACACCGACTACAATGAGCAGTTCTTC
TRBJ1-5	TRBV10-3	many	-	CAIGEAGHNQPQHF	TGTGCCATCGGGGAGGCAGGGCACAATCAGCCCCAGCATTTT
TRBJ1-1	TRBV10-3	few	-	CAISPSGANTEAFF	TGTGCCATCAGTCCTTCAGGGGCTAACACTGAAGCTTTCTTT
TRBJ2-1	TRBV20-1	-	TRBD2	CSAASGTSGYNEQFF	TGCAGTGCTGCTTCCGGGACTAGCGGATACAATGAGCAGTTCTTC
TRBJ1-3	TRBV28	many	TRBD1	CATHRGGGNTIYF	TGTGCCACCCACAGGGGAGGGGGAAACACCATATATTTT
TRBJ1-4	TRBV19	many	-	CASSNGRWAFIGKLFF	TGTGCCAGTAGTAACGGACGATGGGCCTTCATCGGAAAACTGTTTTTT
TRBJ2-2	TRBV6-5	-	-	CASSYYRGGELFF	TGTGCCAGCAGTTACTATCGAGGCGGGGAGCTGTTTTTT
TRBJ2-3	TRBV7-9	many	TRBD1	CASSLVGQGATQYF	TGTGCCAGCAGCTTAGTAGGACAGGGAGCTACGCAGTATTTT